Here is one T cell receptor beta chain with its context. J was trimmed by 1 base and V by 4 bases; bases with no gene match: 2. CDR1 is MRHNA and CDR2 is SNTAGT in the germline V gene. The CDR3 extends over 15 amino acids. Per the original methods: It was from reference gene primer amplification that nucleated cell counts were estimated. Clones were read by immunoSEQ multiplex PCR, and TCRdb kept only the in-frame ones, dropping some. V, J and clone size are taken as reported in that table, and D and trimming were inferred from the DNA itself. This table has approximately 98,000 clones, less than 75% appearing once. The sample comes from a study of blood T cell repertoires in COVID-19. Study-wide context: COVID-19 samples collected from the United States, Italy and Spain covered acute and convalescent phases. PBMCs, B-cell-depleted T cells, or T cells were the source of the cDNA or gDNA that made up the material.

This clonotype was sampled from a woman aged 40 to 50 with acute or convalescent COVID-19. What was sequenced was peripheral blood. The chain is built from TRBV6-4 and TRBJ2-3; TRBD2 agrees at 10 bases. The CDR3 sequence: CASSVAGGGTDTQYF. In DNA, the CDR3 is TGTGCCAGCAGTGTAGCGGGGGGCGGCACAGATACGCAGTATTTT.